This TCR beta chain was documented in a study of cytomegalovirus exposure and HLA in healthy donors. CDR3 length: 14 residues. Primers for the PCR totalled 60 Vbeta and 13 Jbeta. Produced via immunoSEQ multiplex PCR; TCRdb's table is partial and in-frame only. This sample has about 260,000 clones, with roughly four fifths found just once. A note on this clone: Its target is not known.

General study points: The HLA-A and HLA-B alleles of most subjects were reportedly predicted accurately from TCR beta sequences.

The V call is TRBV21-1, the J call TRBJ2-7; TRBD2 is the table's D call and was not checked against the DNA. TRBV21-1 is marked as a pseudogene. The receptor's source is a woman aged 40 to 49 in good health and CMV-seropositive. Sequenced material: PBMCs. The CDR3 DNA reads TGTGCCAGCAGCCCCCAACTAGCGAAACCCGAGCAGTACTTC. Protein sequence: CASSPQLAKPEQYF.